These 17 T cell receptor beta chains share one sample of origin, sequenced in a study of regulatory T cells in long-lasting Graves disease. The TCR beta library used iRepertoire HTBI primers with Arm-PCR amplification of CDR3. TCRdb redid the calling of the multiplex PCR reads with MiXCR, one entry per CDR3 protein. Of hundreds of thousands of distinct CDR3 sequences in the sample, over 15% were seen once. Time point denoted: newly diagnosed GD, antithyroid drugs for less than 3 months. Construction of the TCR library relied on RNA isolated from PBMCs. These data were also reused for a study on T cells in Graves' hyperthyroidism and ophthalmopathy.

Sequenced material: peripheral blood mononuclear cells (PBMCs), taken at new diagnosis, from a patient treated with antithyroid drugs. The receptors derive from a man aged 40-49 years with Graves disease.

The rearrangement uses TRBV20-1 and TRBJ1-5; D is ambiguous. The CDR3 covers 15 residues. In germline, CDR1 is DFQATT, CDR2 SNEGSKA (reference sequence). V shed 0 bases and J shed 6 bases, with 15 bases lying between them. The CDR3: CSARDQREMGQPQHF. In nucleotides, the CDR3 is TGCAGTGCTAGAGATCAGAGGGAGATGGGTCAGCCCCAGCATTTT.

This clonotype appeared many times. The gene calls are TRBV5-1 and TRBJ2-1; 11 bases align to TRBD2. The CDR3 loop spans 16 amino acids. Germline V CDR1 and CDR2: SGHRS, YFSETQ. V lost 4 bases to trimming and J lost 0 bases; unmatched junction nucleotides: 3. The CDR3 loop reads CASSDTSGSSYNEQFF. In DNA, the CDR3 is TGCGCCAGCAGCGACACTAGCGGGAGCTCCTACAATGAGCAGTTCTTC.

The rearrangement uses TRBV29-1 and TRBJ1-4, with 7 bases aligning to TRBD1. Germline values: CDR1 SQVTM, CDR2 ANQGSEA. This CDR3 region has 14 residues. J was trimmed by 3 bases and V by 5 bases; bases with no gene match: 6. The CDR3 protein is CSVYRDRSNEKLFF. In DNA form, the CDR3 reads TGCAGCGTTTACCGGGACAGATCTAATGAAAAACTGTTTTTT.

This clonotype came up many times. The gene calls are TRBV12-3 or TRBV12-4 and TRBJ1-5, with 7 positions matching TRBD1. The CDR3 extends over 14 amino acids. V was pared by 6 bases and J by 4 bases, with 6 bases of the junction left unmatched. The CDR3 region is CASSWDSLNQPQHF. The CDR3 DNA sequence: TGTGCCAGCAGCTGGGACAGTCTAAATCAGCCCCAGCATTTT.

In regard to this clonotype: With a far larger clone one base away, a read error is the likely cause. The chain joins TRBV27 to TRBJ2-2; tentatively, D is TRBD1 (5 bases). Germline V lookup: CDR1 MNHEY, CDR2 SMNVEV (reference sequence). The CDR3 is 14 amino acids. V lost 5 bases and J 3 bases, leaving 10 bases between the germline ends. The chain's CDR3 is CASSDFRDTGELFF. The CDR3 coding sequence is TGTGCCAGCAGTGATTTCAGGGACACCGGGGAGCTGTTTTTT.

This clonotype was detected ten times or more. The chain has TRBV15 and TRBJ1-2; a possible D gene is TRBD1 (5 bases). Germline V gene sequence: CDR1 LNHNV, CDR2 YYDKDF (reference sequence). CDR3 length: 13 amino acids. The ends were cut back, 3 bases at V and 6 bases at J, with 11 bases in the middle. CDR3 amino acids: CATSSRTLNGYTF. The CDR3 DNA reads TGTGCCACCAGCAGCCGGACACTTAATGGCTACACCTTC.

In its sample, this clonotype was seen many times. CDR3 protein: CASRRTAYGYTF. The DNA for the CDR3 is TGTGCCAGCAGGAGGACAGCCTATGGCTACACCTTC. This chain uses TRBV28 with TRBJ1-2, with TRBD1 as a possible D gene (6 bases). The V gene lost 6 bases and the J gene lost 4 bases, with 9 bases spanning the gap. CDR1 is MDHEN and CDR2 is SYDVKM in the germline V gene. This CDR3 has 12 residues.

The rearrangement joins TRBV29-1 to TRBJ2-7, with 9 bases matching TRBD1. CDR3 length: 16 residues. Unmatched junction bases numbered 14, after V lost 6 bases and J lost 2 bases. The germline V gene has CDR1 SQVTM and CDR2 ANQGSEA. CDR3: CSVQGNPGQGTYEQYF. The CDR3 DNA sequence: TGCAGCGTCCAAGGAAACCCGGGACAGGGTACCTACGAGCAGTACTTC.

As regards this clonotype: With a much larger clone just one base away, this may be a read error. The rearrangement links TRBV3-1 to TRBJ1-4, with D tentatively TRBD1 (5 bases). The V and J ends lost 8 bases and 3 bases respectively, with 13 bases between them. Germline CDR1 reads LGHDT; CDR2 reads YNNKEL (reference sequence). The length of the CDR3 is 14 residues. CDR3 sequence: CASWDQASNEKLFF. CDR3 in DNA: TGTGCCAGCTGGGACCAGGCGTCTAATGAAAAACTGTTTTTT.

This clonotype has just a few counts. The rearrangement links TRBV9 to TRBJ2-2, with D perhaps TRBD1 (5 bases). V was clipped by 4 bases and J by 5 bases, with 12 bases between them. Per germline, CDR1 SGDLS and CDR2 YYNGEE. The CDR3 is 14 residues long. CDR3 nucleotides: TGTGCCAGCAGCCTACAGACAGCTACCGGGGAGCTGTTTTTT. Its protein is CASSLQTATGELFF.

This clonotype appeared many times. V gene TRBV7-2 combines with J gene TRBJ2-2; 7 nucleotides match TRBD1. Germline V lookup: CDR1 SGHTA, CDR2 FQGNSA. Losses at the gene ends were 5 bases for V and 9 bases for J; bases not matched to a gene: 9. The length of the CDR3 is 14 residues. The CDR3 region is CASSPTGLGWELFF. CDR3 nucleotides: TGTGCCAGCAGCCCGACAGGGCTGGGCTGGGAGCTGTTTTTT.

The chain carries TRBV7-9 and TRBJ2-1, with no clear D. V was shortened by 3 bases and J by 12 bases, with 15 bases between the two germline ends. This CDR3 has 13 amino acids. The V gene's germline CDR1 is SEHNR and CDR2 FQNEAQ (reference sequence). The CDR3 loop reads CASSFPPWTLQFF. Here the CDR3 DNA reads TGTGCCAGCAGCTTCCCGCCCTGGACCTTGCAGTTCTTC.

This clonotype appeared many times. The chain recombines TRBV10-2 with TRBJ2-2; weak D call: TRBD1 (5 bases). Germline lookup yields CDR1 WSHSY and CDR2 SAAADI. The CDR3 runs to 14 residues. The V end was cut by 7 bases, the J end by 1 base, with 10 bases between. CDR3 protein: CASMRTLNTGELFF. In DNA, the CDR3 is TGCGCCAGCATGAGGACACTGAACACCGGGGAGCTGTTTTTT.

This clonotype was counted between two and nine times. The chain recombines TRBV4-3 with TRBJ2-7; D is perhaps TRBD1 (6 bases). Trimming cost V 1 base and J 6 bases, with 13 bases left between them. The CDR3 runs 14 residues. CDR1 and CDR2 (germline): LGHNA, YSLEER. The CDR3 loop is CASSQGTETGEQYF. The DNA of the CDR3 is TGCGCCAGCAGCCAAGGGACAGAGACGGGCGAGCAGTACTTC.

This clonotype was seen ten or more times. Mismatch with germline at one junction end may stem from a read error. This chain joins TRBV7-7 and TRBJ2-1; D is possibly TRBD1 (5 bases). Germline lookup yields CDR1 SSHAT and CDR2 FNYEAQ (reference sequence). There are 15 residues in the CDR3. The CDR3 protein is CASSLGVEFYNEQFF. In DNA, the CDR3 is TGTGCTAGCAGCTTAGGGGTTGAATTCTACAATGAGCAGTTCTTC.

This clonotype showed up many times. This sequence joins TRBV11-3 and TRBJ1-1, with D perhaps TRBD1 (5 bases). The V end was cut by 5 bases, the J end by 4 bases, with 14 bases between. Germline assignment: CDR1 SGHNT and CDR2 YENEEA. The CDR3 covers 14 residues. The CDR3 loop is CASSTRRGTTEAFF. The CDR3 region has the DNA TGTGCCAGCAGCACCCGTCGGGGGACCACTGAAGCTTTCTTT.

This clonotype was seen repeatedly, ten times or more. The rearrangement links TRBV10-3 to TRBJ2-3; 15 bases are a match to TRBD2. The CDR3 has 16 amino acids. The junction had 7 bases not matched to a gene; V was cut back by 8 bases and J by 4 bases. Germline V gene data show CDR1 as ENHRY and CDR2 as SYGVKD. The CDR3 protein is CAIGGLAGGDADTQYF. The CDR3 DNA follows: TGTGCCATCGGGGGACTAGCGGGGGGAGATGCAGATACGCAGTATTTT.